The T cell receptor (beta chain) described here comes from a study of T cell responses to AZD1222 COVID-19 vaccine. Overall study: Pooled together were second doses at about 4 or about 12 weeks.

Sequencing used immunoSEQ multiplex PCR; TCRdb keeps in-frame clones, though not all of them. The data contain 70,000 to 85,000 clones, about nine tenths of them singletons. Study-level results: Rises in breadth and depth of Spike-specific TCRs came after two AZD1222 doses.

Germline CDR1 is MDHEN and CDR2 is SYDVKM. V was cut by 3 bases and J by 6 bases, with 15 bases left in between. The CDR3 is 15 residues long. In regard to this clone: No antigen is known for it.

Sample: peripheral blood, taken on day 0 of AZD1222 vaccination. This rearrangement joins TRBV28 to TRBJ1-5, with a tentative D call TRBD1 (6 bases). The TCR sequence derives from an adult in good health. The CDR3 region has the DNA TGTGCCAGCAGTTTCTACGACAGGTCGGGTCAGCCCCAGCATTTT. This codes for CASSFYDRSGQPQHF.